Below, 19 T cell receptor beta chains from the same sample are listed, as sequenced in a study of regulatory T cells in long-lasting Graves disease. Time point here: persistent/refractory GD, antithyroid drugs over 5 years with positive TRAb. Isolated PBMC RNA provided the starting material for the TCR library. iRepertoire HTBI primers and Arm-PCR of CDR3 regions built TCR beta libraries. Via MiXCR, TCRdb re-called the multiplex PCR reads, giving one row per CDR3 protein. The table lists nearly 350,000 distinct CDR3 sequences, about 20% of them singletons, with less than 35% in the top ten. The specimen was peripheral blood mononuclear cells (PBMCs), collected when the disease was refractory, from a patient treated with antithyroid drugs. The receptors originated from a female donor with Graves disease.

The chain joins TRBV20-1 to TRBJ1-5, with D perhaps matching TRBD1 (5 bases). CDR1 is DFQATT, CDR2 SNEGSKA, per germline (reference sequence). Trimming took off 0 bases at V and 3 bases at J, with 12 bases between the two ends. The CDR3 extends over 15 amino acids. The CDR3 DNA reads as TGCAGTGCTAGAGATTTAGGGGTGGCCAATCAGCCCCAGCATTTT. Translation gives CSARDLGVANQPQHF.

This clonotype was found once. A much larger clone differs by one base, so this may be a read error. The J gene is TRBJ2-7, the V gene TRBV15, with TRBD2 matching 10 bases. Germline V gives CDR1 LNHNV, CDR2 YYDKDF (reference sequence). V dropped 8 bases and J dropped 4; count of bases not matched to a gene: 17. CDR3 length: 17 amino acids. CDR3 amino acids: CATLTHTDPSGSYEQYF. The CDR3 DNA sequence: TGTGCCACCCTCACTCATACGGACCCTAGCGGGAGTTACGAGCAGTACTTC.

A word on this clonotype: This may come from a read error, since a much larger clone is one base off. The rearrangement links TRBV18 to TRBJ1-2; D is unclear. Germline CDR1 and CDR2: KGHSH and LQKENI. Trimming shortened V by 2 bases and J by 9 bases, and 10 bases separated the two germline ends. The CDR3 has 12 residues. In DNA form, the CDR3 reads TGTGCCAGCTCACCATCCAGAGACAGCTACACCTTC. This gives the protein CASSPSRDSYTF.

Ten or more counts support this clonotype. The rearrangement uses TRBV5-1 and TRBJ2-7; 8 bases are a match to TRBD2. Germline V lookup: CDR1 SGHRS, CDR2 YFSETQ. The CDR3 is 15 amino acids. J lost 1 base, V lost 4 bases, and 7 bases had no gene match. The CDR3 loop is CASSLLGGGSYEQYF. The CDR3 coding sequence is TGCGCCAGCAGCCTATTGGGCGGGGGGTCCTACGAGCAGTACTTC.

This clonotype was seen at least ten times. The chain carries TRBV2 and TRBJ1-3; D remains ambiguous. CDR1 SNHLY and CDR2 FYNNEI come from the germline V gene. V shed 3 bases and J shed 1 base, with 7 bases lying between them. The CDR3 covers 14 residues. CDR3 residues: CASSDFNSGNTIYF. Here the CDR3 DNA reads TGTGCCAGCAGTGACTTCAATTCTGGAAACACCATATATTTT. The full variable domain, in which reference TRBV2 and TRBJ1-3 provide the parts outside the CDR3, is EPEVTQTPSHQVTQMGQEVILRCVPISNHLYFYWYRQILGQKVEFLVSFYNNEISEKSEIFDDQFSVERPDGSNFTLKIRSTKLEDSAMYFCASSDFNSGNTIYFGEGSWLTVV.

V usage is TRBV7-2 and J usage is TRBJ2-7, with TRBD2 matching over 7 bases. Germline V CDR1 and CDR2: SGHTA, FQGNSA. The CDR3 is made up of 15 amino acids. The ends lost 3 bases at V and 0 bases at J; junction bases unmatched: 5. CDR3 in DNA: TGTGCCAGCAGCTTCAGCGGGAAGAGCTCCTACGAGCAGTACTTC. It specifies CASSFSGKSSYEQYF.

This chain connects TRBV4-2 to TRBJ1-5, with unresolved D. V lost 4 bases, J lost 2 bases, and 12 bases lay in between. This CDR3 is 15 amino acids long. Germline loops: CDR1 LGHNA, CDR2 YNFKEQ. CDR3 region: CASSRELVGNQPQHF. The CDR3 DNA reads TGTGCCAGCAGCCGGGAGCTGGTGGGCAATCAGCCCCAGCATTTT.

A few counts support this clonotype. The chain combines TRBV5-1 with TRBJ2-5, with D perhaps being TRBD1 or TRBD2 (5 bases each). With 3 bases removed from V and 5 bases from J, the gap between germline ends came to 14 bases. This CDR3 region has 14 residues. Germline CDR1 and CDR2: SGHRS and YFSETQ. The CDR3 DNA sequence: TGCGCCAGCAGCTGGGACCGCCTGGGGGAGACCCAGTACTTC. As protein: CASSWDRLGETQYF.

There are a few counts of this clonotype. The V and J genes are TRBV9 and TRBJ2-5; 7 bases agree with TRBD1. The V gene end was trimmed by 4 bases and the J gene end by 4 bases; junction bases not matched to a gene: 7. The V gene's germline CDR1 is SGDLS and CDR2 YYNGEE. The CDR3 runs 14 residues. In nucleotides, the CDR3 is TGTGCCAGCAGCCTCCTAGGGGGCCGAGAGACCCAGTACTTC. It encodes CASSLLGGRETQYF.

The chain employs TRBV29-1 and TRBJ2-7, with 8 positions matching TRBD1. From germline, CDR1 is SQVTM and CDR2 ANQGSEA. V shed 7 bases and J 0 bases; nucleotides not matched to a gene: 5. The CDR3 is 13 amino acids. This chain's CDR3 is CSASDRVSYEQYF. In DNA form, the CDR3 reads TGCAGCGCCTCGGACAGGGTCTCCTACGAGCAGTACTTC.

In this sample, this clonotype turned up many times. Here the CDR3 DNA reads TGTGCCAGCAGTGAACGGACAGGTCAAGAGACCCAGTACTTC. Protein product: CASSERTGQETQYF. The rearrangement uses TRBV6-2 or TRBV6-3 and TRBJ2-5, with 7 bases identical to TRBD1. The V and J ends lost 5 bases and 2 bases, in that order; junction bases with no gene match: 5. The CDR3 contains 14 residues. Germline CDR1 is MNHEY and CDR2 is SVGEGT.

The chain uses TRBV20-1 and TRBJ2-7; the match to TRBD2 covers 14 bases. Germline loops: CDR1 DFQATT, CDR2 SNEGSKA (reference sequence). CDR3 length equals 15 residues. Trimming removed 3 bases from V and 6 bases from J; junction bases left unmatched: 7. The CDR3 nucleotides read TGCAGTGCTAGGCCCGGGACTAGCGGGGGATCCGAGCAGTACTTC. This gives the protein CSARPGTSGGSEQYF.

This clonotype was counted at least ten times. The genes are TRBV28 and TRBJ1-5, with unresolved D. Trimming took 6 bases from V and 10 from J, leaving 25 bases between them. The CDR3 runs 16 residues. CDR1 and CDR2 (germline): MDHEN, SYDVKM. Written as DNA, the CDR3 is TGTGCCAGCAGCTCCTCGAGAACGGCCCCGTTGGGTCCCCAGCATTTT. Translation gives CASSSSRTAPLGPQHF. Full variable domain (outside the CDR3, taken from reference TRBV28 and TRBJ1-5): DVKVTQSSRYLVKRTGEKVFLECVQDMDHENMFWYRQDPGLGLRLIYFSYDVKMKEKGDIPEGYSVSREKKERFSLILESASTNQTSMYLCASSSSRTAPLGPQHFGDGTRLSIL.

The chain links TRBV29-1 to TRBJ2-5; 9 bases map to TRBD2. Trimming at V came to 7 bases and at J to 5 bases, leaving 8 bases not matched to a gene. Germline-derived CDR1 and CDR2 are SQVTM and ANQGSEA. CDR3 length: 13 residues. CDR3 sequence: CSARGRARETQYF. For the CDR3, the DNA is TGCAGCGCCCGCGGGAGGGCCCGGGAGACCCAGTACTTC.

The rearrangement uses TRBV6-2 or TRBV6-3 and TRBJ1-3; D is unclear. There are 15 residues in the CDR3. V shed 2 bases and J shed 0 bases, with 8 bases lying between them. Germline CDR1 reads MNHEY; CDR2 reads SVGEGT. CDR3 nucleotide sequence: TGTGCCAGCAGTTACGAGGGCTCCTCTGGAAACACCATATATTTT. Encoded protein: CASSYEGSSGNTIYF.

In its sample, this clonotype was seen many times. The CDR3 region has the DNA TGTGCCAGCAGTTGGCCGGGACTCGACTATGGCTACACCTTC. Translated: CASSWPGLDYGYTF. The J gene is TRBJ1-2, the V gene TRBV28, with a weak D call TRBD1 (5 bases). The CDR3 has 14 residues. V lost 4 bases and J 3 bases, leaving 12 bases between the germline ends. Germline V lookup: CDR1 MDHEN, CDR2 SYDVKM.

Turning to this clonotype: Possible read error: a much larger clone is one base away. The chain combines TRBV12-3 or TRBV12-4 with TRBJ1-1; 11 bases are shared with TRBD1. The CDR3 extends over 13 amino acids. DNA of the CDR3: TGTGCCAGCAGCTACGGACAGGGGGCATCGGCTTCCTTT. Residues: CASSYGQGASASF.

This clonotype showed up just once. The rearrangement links TRBV6-1 to TRBJ2-7; 11 bases are shared with TRBD1. The CDR3 is 12 residues long. CDR1 is MNHNS, CDR2 SASEGT, per germline. J lost 4 bases, V lost 11 bases, and 4 bases had no gene match. The CDR3 coding sequence is TGTGCCGGACAGGGGGCGCGGTACGAGCAGTACTTC. Translated, it gives CAGQGARYEQYF.

This clonotype came up many times. The chain carries TRBV11-2 and TRBJ2-7; D is ambiguous. In germline, CDR1 is SGHAT, CDR2 FQNNGV. The CDR3 runs 13 residues. V lost 3 bases and J 0 bases, leaving 6 bases between the germline ends. The CDR3 here is CASSLISSYEQYF. CDR3 in DNA: TGTGCCAGCAGCTTGATTAGCTCCTACGAGCAGTACTTC.